The next 2 T cell receptor beta chains were all read from a single sample in a study of control samples from healthy donors and cancer patients. Sequencing used immunoSEQ multiplex PCR; TCRdb keeps in-frame clones, though not all of them. Altogether about 100,000 clones are present, about 90% being singletons, with the ten largest covering more than 15%. The sequencing sample was made of blood. These receptors came from a woman in her fifties or sixties in good health.

This clone has only one observation. The rearrangement uses TRBV3-1 (or the pseudogene TRBV3-2) and TRBJ2-5; 9 bases are shared with TRBD1. Germline-derived CDR1 and CDR2 are LGHDT and YNNKEL (reference sequence). This CDR3 has 16 amino acids. V shed 5 bases, J shed 5 bases, and the junction held 12 bases outside the gene matches. The CDR3, as DNA: TGTGCCAGCAGCACCCTAACCGGGACAGGGAGGGAGACCCAGTACTTC. This gives the protein CASSTLTGTGRETQYF.

The V call is TRBV7-6, the J call TRBJ2-3; D assignment may be TRBD1 or TRBD2 (5 bases each). CDR3 size: 20 residues. V shed 4 bases and J shed 4 bases, with 30 bases lying between them. Germline V CDR1 and CDR2: SGHVS, FNYEAQ. The CDR3 is CASSSGPARVSASHPDTQYF. CDR3 in DNA: TGTGCCAGCAGCTCAGGGCCCGCCCGCGTGTCGGCTAGCCACCCAGATACGCAGTATTTT.